The 31 T cell receptor beta chains reported below all come from one sample, sequenced in a study of beta chain features in type 1 diabetes. The study's findings and limits: Shorter TCRB CDR3s, moderately but significantly so, were found in Type 1 diabetes patients in all four CD4+ subsets.

Every isolated RNA sample was fully reverse transcribed, so sequencing captured expressed TCRB transcripts. Repertoires were generated with immunoSEQ multiplex PCR, while TCRdb's copy carries only in-frame clones and drops some. The table has 300,000 or so clones, roughly 9% seen once. No antigens are known for them. The sequenced sample consisted of central memory CD4+ T cells from blood. The receptors shown here come from a man aged 30-40 years with type 1 diabetes.

The rearrangement uses TRBV4-1 and TRBJ1-1; D unclear. CDR3 length: 16 residues. Trimming stripped 0 bases from V and 0 bases from J, with 11 bases between. Looked up from germline, CDR1 is MGHRA and CDR2 is YSYEKL. DNA of the CDR3: TGCGCCAGCAGCCAAGATATCAACAGAATGAACACTGAAGCTTTCTTT. This codes for CASSQDINRMNTEAFF.

Details on this clone: A junction boundary mismatches the germline segment, possibly from a read error. Other nucleotide sequences from this sample produce the same CDR3. The V gene is TRBV7-7, the J gene TRBJ2-1, with D perhaps TRBD1 (6 bases). The CDR3 has 15 amino acids. Germline CDR1 SSHAT, CDR2 FNYEAQ (reference sequence). The CDR3 DNA reads as TGTGCTAGCAGCCTCACAGGGAGCTCCTACAATGAGCAGTTCTTC. It is translated as CASSLTGSSYNEQFF.

This chain connects TRBV6-6 to TRBJ1-1; D gene unclear. In germline, CDR1 is MNHNY, CDR2 SVGAGI (reference sequence). CDR3 length: 15 amino acids. Trimming cost V 0 bases and J 6 bases, with 14 bases left between them. The CDR3 DNA sequence: TGTGCCAGCAGTTACTCGCCTCGAGAGGAATCTGAAGCTTTCTTT. Its translation: CASSYSPREESEAFF.

Only a few counts were recorded for this clone. Other DNA variants within this sample encode the same CDR3. The chain carries TRBV2 and TRBJ1-2; D ambiguous. V lost 3 bases and J 2 bases, leaving 7 bases between the germline ends. The CDR3 covers 13 residues. From germline, CDR1 is SNHLY and CDR2 FYNNEI. The DNA of the CDR3 is TGTGCCAGCAGTGATGAGACAAACTATGGCTACACCTTC. It encodes CASSDETNYGYTF.

The rearrangement uses TRBV6-5 and TRBJ2-7; D is ambiguous. V was shortened by 7 bases and J by 5 bases, with 9 bases between the two germline ends. Germline V CDR1 and CDR2: MNHEY, SVGAGI. The CDR3 totals 11 residues. CDR3: CASKTWDEQYF. For the CDR3, the DNA is TGTGCCAGCAAAACATGGGACGAGCAGTACTTC.

This clone was seen more than once but under ten times. V is TRBV7-2 and J is TRBJ1-2; D gene unclear. CDR3 length equals 13 residues. The V and J ends lost 0 bases and 5 bases respectively, with 7 bases between them. The germline V gene encodes CDR1 SGHTA and CDR2 FQGNSA. CDR3 sequence reads: CASSLAGSYGYTF. The CDR3 nucleotides read TGTGCCAGCAGCTTAGCAGGGAGTTATGGCTACACCTTC.

The table lists this clone with many counts. The chain couples TRBV7-9 to TRBJ1-1; D is uncertain. V lost 5 bases and J lost 0, with 10 bases in between. This CDR3 contains 14 residues. Germline CDR1 and CDR2: SEHNR and FQNEAQ (reference sequence). The CDR3 protein is CASSPGPVNTEAFF. The DNA for the CDR3 is TGTGCCAGCAGCCCCGGGCCGGTGAACACTGAAGCTTTCTTT.

The chain uses TRBV5-6 and TRBJ2-5, with 11 bases lining up with TRBD1. With V trimmed by 4 bases and J by 3 bases, 5 bases remained unmatched. This CDR3 region has 15 residues. Germline V CDR1 and CDR2: SGHDT, YYEEEE. This CDR3 is CASSRTGGRKETQYF. The DNA for the CDR3 is TGTGCCAGCAGCAGGACAGGGGGCAGGAAAGAGACCCAGTACTTC.

The chain has TRBV7-9 and TRBJ1-2; 7 nucleotides align to TRBD1. This CDR3 is built from 14 residues. Germline values: CDR1 SEHNR, CDR2 FQNEAQ (reference sequence). The ends lost 3 bases at V and 4 bases at J; junction bases unmatched: 5. CDR3 bases: TGTGCCAGCAGCTTTGGAGGACAGGTCTATGGCTACACCTTC. It translates to CASSFGGQVYGYTF. The entire variable domain, with the rest obtained from reference TRBV7-9 and TRBJ1-2, is as follows: DTGVSQNPRHKITKRGQNVTFRCDPISEHNRLYWYRQTLGQGPEFLTYFQNEAQLEKSRLLSDRFSAERPKGSFSTLEIQRTEQGDSAMYLCASSFGGQVYGYTFGSGTRLTVV.

This clone has ten or more counts. This chain uses TRBV18 with TRBJ2-4; D is undetermined. From germline, CDR1 is KGHSH and CDR2 LQKENI. Trimming shortened V by 5 bases and J by 5 bases, and 7 bases separated the two germline ends. CDR3 length equals 12 residues. CDR3 amino acids: CASSSGENIQYF. The CDR3 DNA follows: TGTGCCAGCTCATCGGGCGAAAACATTCAGTACTTC.

This clone came up a few times. The V call is TRBV27, the J call TRBJ2-7; D is possibly TRBD1 (5 bases). Trimming pared 4 bases from V and 2 bases from J, leaving 15 bases between. In germline, CDR1 is MNHEY, CDR2 SMNVEV (reference sequence). The CDR3 loop spans 15 amino acids. The CDR3 loop is CASSSTGAPTYEQYF. In DNA, the CDR3 is TGTGCCAGCAGTTCTACAGGAGCTCCGACCTACGAGCAGTACTTC.

This clone was seen at least ten times. The V call is TRBV7-2, the J call TRBJ1-4, with D perhaps TRBD1 (6 bases). The CDR3 runs to 15 residues. Germline CDR1 is SGHTA and CDR2 is FQGNSA. The germline V and J ends were trimmed by 0 bases and 8 bases, with 13 bases remaining between them. The CDR3 nucleotides read TGTGCCAGCAGCTTAGCGCCGACAGGCCGGGAAAAACTGTTTTTT. Protein product: CASSLAPTGREKLFF.

The gene calls are TRBV2 and TRBJ2-5, with D maybe TRBD2 (6 bases). The germline gives CDR1 SNHLY, CDR2 FYNNEI. This CDR3 comprises 12 residues. Trimming cost V 5 bases and J 3 bases, with 7 bases left between them. CDR3 residues: CASSSGEETQYF. CDR3 coding DNA: TGTGCCAGCAGTTCGGGGGAAGAGACCCAGTACTTC. The full variable domain, rest sourced from reference TRBV2 and TRBJ2-5, is EPEVTQTPSHQVTQMGQEVILRCVPISNHLYFYWYRQILGQKVEFLVSFYNNEISEKSEIFDDQFSVERPDGSNFTLKIRSTKLEDSAMYFCASSSGEETQYFGPGTRLLVL.

This clone was seen a handful of times. V and J are TRBV7-9 and TRBJ1-4; unclear D gene. With 3 bases removed from V and 1 base from J, the gap between germline ends came to 12 bases. CDR3 length: 16 amino acids. Germline lookup yields CDR1 SEHNR and CDR2 FQNEAQ (reference sequence). CDR3 sequence: CASSFPRAGTNEKLFF. For the CDR3, the DNA is TGTGCCAGCAGCTTCCCCAGAGCTGGAACTAATGAAAAACTGTTTTTT.

The V call is TRBV2, the J call TRBJ2-3, with 12 nucleotides matching TRBD1. In germline, CDR1 is SNHLY, CDR2 FYNNEI. V was clipped by 5 bases and J by 2 bases; unmatched bases: 5. This CDR3 has 16 amino acids. CDR3 DNA sequence: TGTGCCAGCAGTTCGGGACAGGGGGCTTTCACAGATACGCAGTATTTT. Translated, it gives CASSSGQGAFTDTQYF.

This clone has only a few counts. This chain connects TRBV18 to TRBJ2-7; D uncertain. Deletions cut 4 bases from V and 3 bases from J, with 16 bases between. CDR3 length: 15 amino acids. From germline, CDR1 is KGHSH and CDR2 LQKENI. CDR3 DNA: TGTGCCAGCTCACAAACCCCTCTAGATTACTACGAGCAGTACTTC. This gives the protein CASSQTPLDYYEQYF.

The chain links TRBV28 to TRBJ1-6, with TRBD1 matching over 9 bases. Losses at the gene ends were 3 bases for V and 9 bases for J; bases not matched to a gene: 6. Germline V lookup: CDR1 MDHEN, CDR2 SYDVKM. This CDR3 region has 15 residues. CDR3 sequence: CASSFLGQGGSPLHF. The CDR3 region has the DNA TGTGCCAGCAGTTTCTTGGGACAGGGAGGTTCACCCCTCCACTTT.

Turning to this clone: The same CDR3 can be traced to other DNA sequences in this sample. The chain combines TRBV20-1 with TRBJ2-5, with D possibly matching TRBD2 (5 bases). Germline CDR1 and CDR2: DFQATT and SNEGSKA (reference sequence). The ends were cut back, 8 bases at V and 4 bases at J, with 8 bases in the middle. CDR3 length: 10 amino acids. The CDR3 loop is CSSGGETQYF. The CDR3 DNA sequence: TGCAGTAGCGGCGGAGAGACCCAGTACTTC.

The chain carries TRBV7-2 and TRBJ2-3; 8 bases map to TRBD2. CDR1 SGHTA and CDR2 FQGNSA come from the germline V gene. The CDR3 loop spans 16 amino acids. V dropped 1 base and J dropped 2; count of bases not matched to a gene: 5. In DNA form, the CDR3 reads TGTGCCAGCAGCTTAGTCTTCGGGGGGGCCACAGATACGCAGTATTTT. It codes for CASSLVFGGATDTQYF.

This clone has at least ten counts. The chain employs TRBV7-9 and TRBJ2-1; D is unresolved. Deletions cut 0 bases from V and 7 bases from J, with 7 bases between. This CDR3 spans 13 amino acids. The germline V gene encodes CDR1 SEHNR and CDR2 FQNEAQ (reference sequence). For the CDR3, the DNA is TGTGCCAGCAGCTTAGCGCGGCTAAATGAGCAGTTCTTC. Amino acids: CASSLARLNEQFF. The full variable domain, rest sourced from reference TRBV7-9 and TRBJ2-1, is DTGVSQNPRHKITKRGQNVTFRCDPISEHNRLYWYRQTLGQGPEFLTYFQNEAQLEKSRLLSDRFSAERPKGSFSTLEIQRTEQGDSAMYLCASSLARLNEQFFGPGTRLTVL.

In DNA, the CDR3 is TGCGCCAGCAGCTATGGACGATTACAAGAGACCCAGTACTTC. Its translation is CASSYGRLQETQYF. V usage is TRBV5-1 and J usage is TRBJ2-5; D call uncertain. The V gene lost 3 bases and the J gene lost 2 bases, with 11 bases spanning the gap. CDR1 and CDR2 from the germline V gene are SGHRS and YFSETQ. The CDR3 is made up of 14 amino acids.

J is TRBJ2-6 and V is TRBV18, with D unclear. The CDR3 loop spans 16 amino acids. V dropped 0 bases and J dropped 4 bases, with 10 bases sitting between them. Germline CDR1 and CDR2: KGHSH and LQKENI. The CDR3 sequence is CASSPPWGAGANVLTF. The CDR3 DNA is TGTGCCAGCTCACCACCATGGGGTGCCGGGGCCAACGTCCTGACTTTC.

This clone was picked up a small number of times. The chain is built from TRBV6-6 and TRBJ2-7; D is uncertain. The CDR3 length is 16 residues. Germline assignment: CDR1 MNHNY and CDR2 SVGAGI (reference sequence). V was clipped by 5 bases and J by 3 bases, with 20 bases between them. CDR3 region: CASSPTPGISIYEQYF. CDR3 sequence (DNA): TGTGCCAGCAGTCCAACCCCCGGTATTAGCATCTACGAGCAGTACTTC.

The sample holds a few counts of this clone. This sequence joins TRBV7-6 and TRBJ2-3, with no clear D. The CDR3 has 15 amino acids. The V end was cut by 3 bases, the J end by 0 bases, with 10 bases between. The germline V gene has CDR1 SGHVS and CDR2 FNYEAQ. DNA of the CDR3: TGTGCCAGCAGCTTCGGACGGAGTAGCACAGATACGCAGTATTTT. It specifies CASSFGRSSTDTQYF.

This sequence joins TRBV21-1 and TRBJ2-7. TRBV21-1 is a pseudogene segment. The CDR3 has 13 residues. The CDR3 sequence: CASSNRRVHEQYF. The CDR3 region has the DNA TGTGCCAGCAGCAATCGTAGGGTCCACGAGCAGTACTTC.

This clone was detected ten times or more. This chain uses TRBV9 with TRBJ2-1; D possibly uses TRBD1 or TRBD2 (5 bases each). Between the trimmed V and J ends, which lost 3 bases and 4 bases, there was a span of 14 bases. CDR1 and CDR2 (germline): SGDLS, YYNGEE. This CDR3 spans 15 amino acids. This CDR3 reads CASSARGDLYNEQFF. The DNA for the CDR3 is TGTGCCAGCAGCGCTAGGGGAGACCTATACAATGAGCAGTTCTTC. Looking up the rest from reference TRBV9 and TRBJ2-1 gives the full variable domain: DSGVTQTPKHLITATGQRVTLRCSPRSGDLSVYWYQQSLDQGLQFLIQYYNGEERAKGNILERFSAQQFPDLHSELNLSSLELGDSALYFCASSARGDLYNEQFFGPGTRLTVL.

The chain has TRBV9 and TRBJ2-3, with a weak D call TRBD1 (5 bases). Germline CDR1 and CDR2: SGDLS and YYNGEE. V was shortened by 4 bases and J by 0 bases, with 18 bases between the two germline ends. The CDR3 contains 17 residues. CDR3 sequence: CASSSAPGQYSTDTQYF. In DNA form, the CDR3 reads TGTGCCAGCAGCTCCGCACCCGGACAATATAGCACAGATACGCAGTATTTT.

This clone was seen only a few times. The chain has TRBV7-2 and TRBJ2-3, with D perhaps matching TRBD1 (6 bases). The CDR3 extends over 15 amino acids. Deletions cut 1 base from V and 5 bases from J, with 13 bases between. The germline V gene has CDR1 SGHTA and CDR2 FQGNSA. Written as DNA, the CDR3 is TGTGCCAGCAGCTTAGGAGGGGGAGCACAAGATACGCAGTATTTT. Translated: CASSLGGGAQDTQYF.

The V and J genes are TRBV23-1 and TRBJ1-4, with D uncertain. TRBV23-1 has ORF status, its function being uncertain. V was cut by 3 bases and J by 7 bases, with 9 bases left in between. CDR3 length: 13 residues. The CDR3 region is CASSHPRFEKLFF. As DNA, the CDR3 is TGCGCCAGCAGTCACCCCAGGTTTGAAAAACTGTTTTTT.

Only a few counts were recorded for this clone. Given a much more abundant clone one base away, this may be a read error. This chain joins TRBV5-6 and TRBJ2-3; 9 bases fit TRBD2. V gave up 0 bases and J gave up 1 base; unmatched junction bases: 3. This CDR3 is built from 16 residues. CDR1 and CDR2 (germline): SGHDT, YYEEEE. The chain's CDR3 is CASSLGASGGTDTQYF. CDR3 nucleotides: TGTGCCAGCAGCTTGGGGGCTAGCGGGGGCACAGATACGCAGTATTTT.

This clone has just a few counts. The rearrangement joins TRBV9 to TRBJ2-1, with 12 bases matching TRBD2. The CDR3 has 15 residues. V trimming: 3 bases; J trimming: 7 bases; junction bases outside the gene matches: 5. Germline CDR1 and CDR2: SGDLS and YYNGEE. CDR3 bases: TGTGCCAGCAGCGAAGCTAGCGGGGGGGGTAATGAGCAGTTCTTC. It yields the protein CASSEASGGGNEQFF.